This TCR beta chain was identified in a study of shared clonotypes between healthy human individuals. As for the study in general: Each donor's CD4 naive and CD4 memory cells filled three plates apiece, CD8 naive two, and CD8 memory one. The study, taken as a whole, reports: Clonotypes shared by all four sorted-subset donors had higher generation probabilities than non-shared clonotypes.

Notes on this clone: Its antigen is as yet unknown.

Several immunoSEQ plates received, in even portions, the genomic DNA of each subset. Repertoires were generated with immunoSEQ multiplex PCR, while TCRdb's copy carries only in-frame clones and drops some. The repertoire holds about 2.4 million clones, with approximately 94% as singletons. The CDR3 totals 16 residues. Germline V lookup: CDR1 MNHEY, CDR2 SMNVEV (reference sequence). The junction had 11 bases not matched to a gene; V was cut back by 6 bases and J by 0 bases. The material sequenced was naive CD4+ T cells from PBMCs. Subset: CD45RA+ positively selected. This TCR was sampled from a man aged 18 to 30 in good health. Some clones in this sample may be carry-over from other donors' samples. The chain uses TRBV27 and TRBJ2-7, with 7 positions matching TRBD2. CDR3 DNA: TGTGCCAGCAGGGCTAGCGGAGCTCCGAGCTCCTACGAGCAGTACTTC. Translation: CASRASGAPSSYEQYF.